This T cell receptor (beta chain) was identified in a study of OX40 agonist ivuxolimab in advanced cancers. Clones were sequenced by immunoSEQ multiplex PCR, and TCRdb holds only the in-frame ones, with some missing. The table records around 59,000 clones, 70% to 90% of them present only once. CDR1 and CDR2 (germline): MDHEN, SYDVKM. This CDR3 spans 13 amino acids. J lost 5 bases, V lost 4 bases, and 5 bases had no gene match. Patients with a history of autoimmune disease or on systemic immunosuppression were excluded. This TCR was recovered from an adult with an advanced solid tumor such as melanoma, head and neck, liver or kidney cancer. The sample was CD4+ or CD8+ T cells sorted from blood, taken in a trial of the OX40 agonist ivuxolimab. This rearrangement joins TRBV28 to TRBJ2-7; 7 positions match TRBD1. Written as DNA, the CDR3 is TGTGCCAGCAGTTCGACAGGGTCCCACGAGCAGTACGTC. This codes for CASSSTGSHEQYV.